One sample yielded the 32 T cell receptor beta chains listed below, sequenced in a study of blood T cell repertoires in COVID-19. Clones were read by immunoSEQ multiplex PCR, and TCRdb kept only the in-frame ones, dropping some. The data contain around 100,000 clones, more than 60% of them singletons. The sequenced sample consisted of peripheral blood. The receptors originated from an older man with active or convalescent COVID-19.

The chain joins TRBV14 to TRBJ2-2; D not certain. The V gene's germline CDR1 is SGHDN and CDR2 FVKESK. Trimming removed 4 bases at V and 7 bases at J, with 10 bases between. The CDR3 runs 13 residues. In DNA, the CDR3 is TGTGCCAGCAGCCCAAGAAGAGGCGGGGAGCTGTTTTTT. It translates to CASSPRRGGELFF. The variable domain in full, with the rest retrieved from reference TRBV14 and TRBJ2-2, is EAGVTQFPSHSVIEKGQTVTLRCDPISGHDNLYWYRRVMGKEIKFLLHFVKESKQDESGMPNNRFLAERTGGTYSTLKVQPAELEDSGVYFCASSPRRGGELFFGEGSRLTVL.

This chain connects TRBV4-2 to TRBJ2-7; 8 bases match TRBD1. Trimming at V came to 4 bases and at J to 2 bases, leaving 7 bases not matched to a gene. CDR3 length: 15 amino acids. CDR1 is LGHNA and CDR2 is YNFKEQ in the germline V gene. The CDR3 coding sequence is TGTGCCAGCAGCCCCCGACAGGGGTTGACCTACGAGCAGTACTTC. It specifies CASSPRQGLTYEQYF.

The CDR3 DNA follows: TGCGCCAGCAGCGTTGAGACAGGGGGACGGGGGGCCCAGTACTTC. Encoded protein: CASSVETGGRGAQYF. V gene TRBV5-1 combines with J gene TRBJ2-5; 9 bases match TRBD1. CDR3 size: 15 residues. Germline CDR1 reads SGHRS; CDR2 reads YFSETQ. With 4 bases clipped from V and 9 bases from J, the junction kept 13 bases outside the gene matches.

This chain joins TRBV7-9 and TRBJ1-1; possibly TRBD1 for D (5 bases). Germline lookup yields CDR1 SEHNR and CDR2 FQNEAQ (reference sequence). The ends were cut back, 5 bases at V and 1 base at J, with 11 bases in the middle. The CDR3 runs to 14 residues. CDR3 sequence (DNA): TGTGCCAGCAGCCATGGGGGGTGGAACACTGAAGCTTTCTTT. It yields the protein CASSHGGWNTEAFF.

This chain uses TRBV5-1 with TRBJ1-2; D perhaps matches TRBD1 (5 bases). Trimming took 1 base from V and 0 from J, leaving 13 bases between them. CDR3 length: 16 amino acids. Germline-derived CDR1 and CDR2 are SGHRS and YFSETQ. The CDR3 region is CASSLKGYDANYGYTF. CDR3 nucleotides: TGCGCCAGCAGCTTGAAGGGGTATGATGCTAACTATGGCTACACCTTC.

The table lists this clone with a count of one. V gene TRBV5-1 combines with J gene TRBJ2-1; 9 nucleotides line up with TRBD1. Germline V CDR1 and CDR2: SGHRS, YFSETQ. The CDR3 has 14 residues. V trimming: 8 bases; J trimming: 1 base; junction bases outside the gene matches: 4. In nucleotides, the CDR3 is TGCGCCAGTAAGGGACAGGGATCCTACAATGAGCAGTTCTTC. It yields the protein CASKGQGSYNEQFF.

CDR3 DNA sequence: TGTGCCTGGGGGGGCCGCCAGCAGTACTTC. Translation gives CAWGGRQQYF. The chain uses TRBV30 and TRBJ2-7; the D gene is possibly TRBD1 (6 bases). CDR3 size: 10 residues. Trimming took 5 bases from V and 8 from J, leaving 10 bases between them. In germline, CDR1 is GTSNPN, CDR2 SVGIG (reference sequence).

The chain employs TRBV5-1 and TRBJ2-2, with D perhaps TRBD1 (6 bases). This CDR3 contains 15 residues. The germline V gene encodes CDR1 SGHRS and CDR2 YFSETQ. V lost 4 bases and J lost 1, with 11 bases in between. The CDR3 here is CASSPDSQNTGELFF. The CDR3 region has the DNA TGCGCCAGCAGCCCGGACAGCCAGAACACCGGGGAGCTGTTTTTT.

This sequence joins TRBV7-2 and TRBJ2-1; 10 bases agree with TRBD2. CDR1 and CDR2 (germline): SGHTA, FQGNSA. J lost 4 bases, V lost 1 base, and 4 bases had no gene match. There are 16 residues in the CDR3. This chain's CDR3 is CASSLDLLAGYNEQFF. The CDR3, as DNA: TGTGCCAGCAGCTTAGATTTACTAGCGGGGTACAATGAGCAGTTCTTC.

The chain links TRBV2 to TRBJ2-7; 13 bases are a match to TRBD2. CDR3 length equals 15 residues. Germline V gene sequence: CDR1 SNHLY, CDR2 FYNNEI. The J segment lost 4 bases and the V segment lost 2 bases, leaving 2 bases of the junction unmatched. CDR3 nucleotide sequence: TGTGCCAGCAGTGAAAGGACTAGCGGGGGATACGAGCAGTACTTC. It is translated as CASSERTSGGYEQYF.

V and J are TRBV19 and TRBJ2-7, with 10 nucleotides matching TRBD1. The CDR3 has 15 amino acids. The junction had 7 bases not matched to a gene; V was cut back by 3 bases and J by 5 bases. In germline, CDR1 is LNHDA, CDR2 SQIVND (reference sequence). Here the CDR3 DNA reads TGTGCCAGTAGTATTAGTGGGACAGGGGCCCACGAGCAGTACTTC. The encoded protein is CASSISGTGAHEQYF.

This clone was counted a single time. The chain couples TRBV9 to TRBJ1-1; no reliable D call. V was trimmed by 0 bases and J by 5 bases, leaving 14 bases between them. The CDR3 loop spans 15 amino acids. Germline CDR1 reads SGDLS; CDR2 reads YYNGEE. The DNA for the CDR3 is TGTGCCAGCAGCGTAGGCCCAGGTGAACAAACTGAAGCTTTCTTT. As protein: CASSVGPGEQTEAFF.

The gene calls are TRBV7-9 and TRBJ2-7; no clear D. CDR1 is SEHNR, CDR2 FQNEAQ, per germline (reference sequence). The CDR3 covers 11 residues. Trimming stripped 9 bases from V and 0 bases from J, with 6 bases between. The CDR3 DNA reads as TGTGCCAGTACAGACTCCTACGAGCAGTACTTC. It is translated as CASTDSYEQYF.

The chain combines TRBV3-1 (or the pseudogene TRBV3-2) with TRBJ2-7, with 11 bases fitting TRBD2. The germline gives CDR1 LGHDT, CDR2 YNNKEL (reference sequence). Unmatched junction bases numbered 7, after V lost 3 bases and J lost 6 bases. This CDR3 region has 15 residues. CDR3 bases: TGTGCCAGCAGCCATGGGTACCTAGCGGGGGGCGAGCAGTACTTC. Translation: CASSHGYLAGGEQYF.

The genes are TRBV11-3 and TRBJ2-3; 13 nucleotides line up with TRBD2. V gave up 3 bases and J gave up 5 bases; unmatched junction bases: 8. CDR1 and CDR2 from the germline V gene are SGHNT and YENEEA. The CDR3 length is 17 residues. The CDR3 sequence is CASSFPSLAGGGDTQYF. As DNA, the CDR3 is TGTGCCAGCAGCTTCCCCTCACTAGCGGGAGGGGGAGATACGCAGTATTTT. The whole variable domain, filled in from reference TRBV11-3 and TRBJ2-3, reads EAGVVQSPRYKIIEKKQPVAFWCNPISGHNTLYWYLQNLGQGPELLIRYENEEAVDDSQLPKDRFSAERLKGVDSTLKIQPAELGDSAVYLCASSFPSLAGGGDTQYFGPGTRLTVL.

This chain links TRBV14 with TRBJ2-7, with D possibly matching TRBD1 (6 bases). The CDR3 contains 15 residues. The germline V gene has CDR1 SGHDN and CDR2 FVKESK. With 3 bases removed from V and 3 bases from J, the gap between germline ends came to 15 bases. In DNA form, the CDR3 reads TGTGCCAGCAGCCATCGACAGGTGGGCTACTACGAGCAGTACTTC. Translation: CASSHRQVGYYEQYF.

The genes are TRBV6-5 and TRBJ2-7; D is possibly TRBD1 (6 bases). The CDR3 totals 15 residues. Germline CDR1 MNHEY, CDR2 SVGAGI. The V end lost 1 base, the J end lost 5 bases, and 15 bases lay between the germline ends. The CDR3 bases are TGTGCCAGCAGTTACTGGCAGGGGAAGGATAACGAGCAGTACTTC. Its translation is CASSYWQGKDNEQYF.

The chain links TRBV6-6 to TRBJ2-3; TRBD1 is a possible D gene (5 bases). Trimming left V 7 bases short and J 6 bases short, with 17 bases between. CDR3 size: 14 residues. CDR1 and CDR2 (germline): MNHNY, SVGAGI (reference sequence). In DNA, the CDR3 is TGTGCCAGCACCTCGATAGACAGCTACGATACGCAGTATTTT. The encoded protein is CASTSIDSYDTQYF.

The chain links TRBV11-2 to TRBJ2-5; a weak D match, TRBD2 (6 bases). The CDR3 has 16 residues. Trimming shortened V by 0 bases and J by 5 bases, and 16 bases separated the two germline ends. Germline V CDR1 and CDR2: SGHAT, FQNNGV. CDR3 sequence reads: CASSLDGTPKGETQYF. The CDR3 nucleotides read TGTGCCAGCAGCTTAGACGGGACTCCAAAGGGGGAGACCCAGTACTTC. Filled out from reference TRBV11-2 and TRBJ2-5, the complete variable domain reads EAGVAQSPRYKIIEKRQSVAFWCNPISGHATLYWYQQILGQGPKLLIQFQNNGVVDDSQLPKDRFSAERLKGVDSTLKIQPAKLEDSAVYLCASSLDGTPKGETQYFGPGTRLLVL.

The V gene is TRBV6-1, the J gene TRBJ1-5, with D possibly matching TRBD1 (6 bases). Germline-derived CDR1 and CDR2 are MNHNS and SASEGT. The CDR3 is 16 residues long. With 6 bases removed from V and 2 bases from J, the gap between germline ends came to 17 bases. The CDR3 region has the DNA TGTGCCAGCAGGGAACCGGGGGGCCGGGGCAATCAGCCCCAGCATTTT. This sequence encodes CASREPGGRGNQPQHF.

CDR3 sequence: CASSVPGQPNEQFF. The CDR3 DNA reads as TGTGCCAGTAGTGTCCCGGGACAGCCCAATGAGCAGTTCTTC. The V gene is TRBV19, the J gene TRBJ2-1; 7 positions agree with TRBD1. This CDR3 region has 14 residues. Germline assignment: CDR1 LNHDA and CDR2 SQIVND (reference sequence). V trimming: 5 bases; J trimming: 6 bases; junction bases outside the gene matches: 7.

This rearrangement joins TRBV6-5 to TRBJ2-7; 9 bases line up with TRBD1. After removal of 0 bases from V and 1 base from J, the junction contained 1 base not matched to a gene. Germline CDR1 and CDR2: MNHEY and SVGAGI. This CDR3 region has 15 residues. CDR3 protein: CASSYSGQGSYEQYF. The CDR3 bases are TGTGCCAGCAGTTACTCGGGACAGGGATCCTACGAGCAGTACTTC.

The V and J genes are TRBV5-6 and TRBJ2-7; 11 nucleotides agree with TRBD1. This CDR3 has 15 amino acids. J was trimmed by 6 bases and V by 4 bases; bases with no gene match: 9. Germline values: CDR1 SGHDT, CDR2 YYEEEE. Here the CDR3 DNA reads TGTGCCAGCAGCCCCAACCCCGGGACAGGGGGCGAGCAGTACTTC. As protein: CASSPNPGTGGEQYF. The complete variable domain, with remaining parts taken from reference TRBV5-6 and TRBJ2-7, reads DAGVTQSPTHLIKTRGQQVTLRCSPKSGHDTVSWYQQALGQGPQFIFQYYEEEERQRGNFPDRFSGHQFPNYSSELNVNALLLGDSALYLCASSPNPGTGGEQYFGPGTRLTVT.

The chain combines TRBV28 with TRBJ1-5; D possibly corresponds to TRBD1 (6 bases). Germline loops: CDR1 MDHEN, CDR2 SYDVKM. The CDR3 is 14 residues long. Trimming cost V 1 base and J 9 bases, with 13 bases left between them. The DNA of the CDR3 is TGTGCCAGCAGTTTATCCAGGCGAGGGGGGCCCCAGCATTTT. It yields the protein CASSLSRRGGPQHF.

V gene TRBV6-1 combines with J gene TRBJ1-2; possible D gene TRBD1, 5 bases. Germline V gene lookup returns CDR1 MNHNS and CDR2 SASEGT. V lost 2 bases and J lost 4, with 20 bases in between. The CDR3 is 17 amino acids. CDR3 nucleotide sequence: TGTGCCAGCAGTGAAACCCAGGGAGGTATGTGGAGCTATGGCTACACCTTC. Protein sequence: CASSETQGGMWSYGYTF.

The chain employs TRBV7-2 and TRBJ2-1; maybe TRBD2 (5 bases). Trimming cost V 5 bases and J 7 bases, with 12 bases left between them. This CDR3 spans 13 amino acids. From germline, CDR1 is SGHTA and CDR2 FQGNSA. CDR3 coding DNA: TGTGCCAGCAGCCGGGTCCGGGGTAATGAGCAGTTCTTC. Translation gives CASSRVRGNEQFF. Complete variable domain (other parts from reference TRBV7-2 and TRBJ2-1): GAGVSQSPSNKVTEKGKDVELRCDPISGHTALYWYRQSLGQGLEFLIYFQGNSAPDKSGLPSDRFSAERTGGSVSTLTIQRTQQEDSAVYLCASSRVRGNEQFFGPGTRLTVL.

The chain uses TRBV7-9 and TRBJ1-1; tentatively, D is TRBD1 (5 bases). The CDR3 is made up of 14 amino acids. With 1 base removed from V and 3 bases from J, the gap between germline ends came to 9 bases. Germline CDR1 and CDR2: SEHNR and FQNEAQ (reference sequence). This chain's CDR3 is CASSLEQVYTEAFF. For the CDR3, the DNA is TGTGCCAGCAGCTTAGAACAGGTTTACACTGAAGCTTTCTTT.

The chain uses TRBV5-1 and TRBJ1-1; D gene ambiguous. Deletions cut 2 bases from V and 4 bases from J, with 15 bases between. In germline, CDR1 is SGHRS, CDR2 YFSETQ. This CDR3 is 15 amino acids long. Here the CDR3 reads CASSFNAGLSTEAFF. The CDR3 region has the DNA TGCGCCAGCAGCTTTAATGCGGGGTTGAGCACTGAAGCTTTCTTT.

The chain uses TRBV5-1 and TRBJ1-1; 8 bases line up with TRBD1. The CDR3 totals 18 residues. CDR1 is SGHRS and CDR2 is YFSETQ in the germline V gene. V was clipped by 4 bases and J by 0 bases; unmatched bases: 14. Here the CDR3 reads CASSPGQGVTPLNTEAFF. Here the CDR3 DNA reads TGCGCCAGCAGCCCTGGACAGGGAGTAACCCCCTTGAACACTGAAGCTTTCTTT.

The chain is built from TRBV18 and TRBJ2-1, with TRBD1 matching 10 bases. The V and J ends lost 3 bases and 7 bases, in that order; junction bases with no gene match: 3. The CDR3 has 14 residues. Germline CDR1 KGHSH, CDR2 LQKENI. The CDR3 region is CASSPPDRGNEQFF. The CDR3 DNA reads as TGTGCCAGCTCACCCCCGGACAGGGGGAATGAGCAGTTCTTC.

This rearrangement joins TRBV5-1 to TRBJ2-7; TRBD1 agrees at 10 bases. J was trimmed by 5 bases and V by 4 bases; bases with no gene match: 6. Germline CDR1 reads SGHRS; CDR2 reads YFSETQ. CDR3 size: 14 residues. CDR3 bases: TGCGCCAGCAGCGCGGGACAGGGGCACGACGAGCAGTACTTC. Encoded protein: CASSAGQGHDEQYF.

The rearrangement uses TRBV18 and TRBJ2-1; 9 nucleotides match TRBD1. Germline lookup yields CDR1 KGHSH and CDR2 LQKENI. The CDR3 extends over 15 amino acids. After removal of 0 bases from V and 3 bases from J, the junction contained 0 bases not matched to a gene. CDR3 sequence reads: CASSPPGQGYNEQFF. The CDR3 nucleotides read TGTGCCAGCTCACCACCGGGACAGGGCTACAATGAGCAGTTCTTC.